The rows below give T cell receptor beta chains drawn from one sample of a study of control samples from healthy donors and cancer patients. Sequencing was performed with immunoSEQ multiplex PCR; in TCRdb, only in-frame clones are kept and a portion is missing. The sample lists approximately 2,500 clones; 95% to 98% were seen once. Material: PBMCs. Source of these receptors: a man between 65 and 85 years old with head and neck cancer. The CDR3 runs from the conserved cysteine through the conserved F or W. A D gene is named only where the DNA matches it firmly. Not all rows give a size; the values are once, few, many and, for expanded clones, a class.

CDR3 protein: CASSLSESEQFF; CDR3 DNA: TGTGCCAGCAGTTTATCAGAATCAGAGCAGTTCTTC; clone size: -; D gene: -; J gene: TRBJ2-1; V gene: TRBV28; CDR3 length: 12
CDR3 protein: CASSGDRDSPLHF; CDR3 DNA: TGTGCCAGCAGTGGAGACAGGGATTCACCCCTCCACTTT; clone size: -; D gene: TRBD1; J gene: TRBJ1-6; V gene: TRBV25-1; CDR3 length: 13
CDR3 protein: CASSQRTGRSTEAFF; CDR3 DNA: TGCGCCAGCAGCCAAAGGACAGGTCGGAGCACTGAAGCTTTCTTT; clone size: once; D gene: TRBD1; J gene: TRBJ1-1; V gene: TRBV5-1; CDR3 length: 15
CDR3 protein: CASGREAYNEQFF; CDR3 DNA: TGTGCCAGCGGGCGGGAAGCCTACAATGAGCAGTTCTTC; clone size: -; D gene: -; J gene: TRBJ2-1; V gene: TRBV2; CDR3 length: 13
CDR3 protein: CASSLDVGGTEAFF; CDR3 DNA: TGTGCCAGCAGCCTCGACGTAGGTGGAACTGAAGCTTTCTTT; clone size: -; D gene: -; J gene: TRBJ1-1; V gene: TRBV3-1/TRBV3-2; CDR3 length: 14
CDR3 protein: CASSTGVRWETQYF; CDR3 DNA: TGTGCCAGTAGTACAGGGGTGAGGTGGGAGACCCAGTACTTC; clone size: -; D gene: -; J gene: TRBJ2-5; V gene: TRBV19; CDR3 length: 14
CDR3 protein: CASCIAEGYNEQFF; CDR3 DNA: TGTGCCAGTTGCATAGCGGAGGGGTACAATGAGCAGTTCTTC; clone size: -; D gene: -; J gene: TRBJ2-1; V gene: TRBV19; CDR3 length: 14
CDR3 protein: CASSPATAGGPETQYF; CDR3 DNA: TGTGCCAGCAGCCCGGCTACAGCGGGAGGGCCGGAGACCCAGTACTTC; clone size: -; D gene: TRBD2; J gene: TRBJ2-5; V gene: TRBV5-4; CDR3 length: 16
CDR3 protein: CASILGGAGGNEQFF; CDR3 DNA: TGTGCCAGCATCCTCGGGGGAGCGGGCGGGAATGAGCAGTTCTTC; clone size: -; D gene: -; J gene: TRBJ2-1; V gene: TRBV28; CDR3 length: 15
CDR3 protein: CASSARDAAGEKLFF; CDR3 DNA: TGTGCCAGCTCGGCCCGGGACGCTGCAGGGGAAAAACTGTTTTTT; clone size: -; D gene: -; J gene: TRBJ1-4; V gene: TRBV18; CDR3 length: 15
CDR3 protein: CASSQDWIRVEQYF; CDR3 DNA: TGTGCCAGCAGCCAAGATTGGATTAGGGTCGAGCAGTACTTC; clone size: -; D gene: -; J gene: TRBJ2-7; V gene: TRBV14; CDR3 length: 14
CDR3 protein: CASSLGRQGTDTQYF; CDR3 DNA: TGTGCCAGCAGCTTAGGAAGACAGGGTACAGATACGCAGTATTTT; clone size: -; D gene: TRBD1; J gene: TRBJ2-3; V gene: TRBV7-2; CDR3 length: 15
CDR3 protein: CASSQPGSTDTQYF; CDR3 DNA: TGTGCCAGCAGCCAGCCGGGAAGCACAGATACGCAGTATTTT; clone size: -; D gene: -; J gene: TRBJ2-3; V gene: TRBV7-9; CDR3 length: 14
CDR3 protein: CASYPGHLNTEAFF; CDR3 DNA: TGTGCCAGCTACCCGGGACACCTGAACACTGAAGCTTTCTTT; clone size: -; D gene: -; J gene: TRBJ1-1; V gene: TRBV18; CDR3 length: 14
CDR3 protein: CASSETGAGNTIYF; CDR3 DNA: TGTGCCAGCAGCGAGACAGGGGCTGGAAACACCATATATTTT; clone size: few; D gene: TRBD1; J gene: TRBJ1-3; V gene: TRBV7-3; CDR3 length: 14